The 10 T cell receptor beta chains presented below share a single source sample, sequenced in a study of shared clonotypes between healthy human individuals. Measured with immunoSEQ multiplex PCR; TCRdb has only the in-frame clones, and not every one. The sample lists 950,000 to 1,100,000 clones, more than 75% occurring once. The sequenced material came from memory CD4+ T cells from PBMCs. As to subset: CD45RA-negative fraction. All receptors derive from a man between 18 and 35 years old in good health. Some clones in this sample may be carry-over from other donors' samples.

The chain combines TRBV19 with TRBJ1-1; D is perhaps TRBD1 (6 bases). Germline CDR1 and CDR2: LNHDA and SQIVND (reference sequence). The CDR3 has 14 residues. The ends were cut back, 5 bases at V and 5 bases at J, with 15 bases in the middle. The CDR3 nucleotides read TGTGCCAGTAGTTCCGGGGCAGGGGTGACTGAAGCTTTCTTT. It yields the protein CASSSGAGVTEAFF. The full variable domain, rest sourced from reference TRBV19 and TRBJ1-1, is DGGITQSPKYLFRKEGQNVTLSCEQNLNHDAMYWYRQDPGQGLRLIYYSQIVNDFQKGDIAEGYSVSREKKESFPLTVTSAQKNPTAFYLCASSSGAGVTEAFFGQGTRLTVV.

The CDR3 nucleotides are TGTGCCAGCAGTTACTCGAATCGGAACGAGCAGTACTTC. Residues: CASSYSNRNEQYF. This chain uses TRBV6-5 with TRBJ2-7; no reliable D call. This CDR3 spans 13 amino acids. In germline, CDR1 is MNHEY, CDR2 SVGAGI. Deletions cut 0 bases from V and 5 bases from J, with 8 bases between.

This clone came up a few times. The sample has other DNA sequences that encode this CDR3 too. V usage is TRBV11-3 and J usage is TRBJ2-5; D is unresolved. Between the trimmed V and J ends, which lost 1 base and 2 bases, there was a span of 5 bases. CDR1 is SGHNT and CDR2 is YENEEA in the germline V gene. CDR3 size: 13 residues. The CDR3 is CASSLGGQETQYF. The DNA for the CDR3 is TGTGCCAGCAGCTTAGGTGGGCAAGAGACCCAGTACTTC.

The rearrangement links TRBV30 to TRBJ1-5, with TRBD1 matching 7 bases. Germline V gene lookup returns CDR1 GTSNPN and CDR2 SVGIG (reference sequence). This CDR3 is built from 12 residues. Trimming removed 2 bases from V and 6 bases from J; junction bases left unmatched: 1. In DNA, the CDR3 is TGTGCCTGGAGTAAGGGGGCTCAGCCCCAGCATTTT. Its translation is CAWSKGAQPQHF.

This clone was found a few times. This sequence joins TRBV7-2 and TRBJ2-5; D tentatively fits TRBD1 or TRBD2 (5 bases each). Trimming took 5 bases from V and 2 from J, leaving 15 bases between them. This CDR3 contains 15 residues. Germline values: CDR1 SGHTA, CDR2 FQGNSA. In DNA form, the CDR3 reads TGTGCCAGCAGCCTAACCCGGGACCGGCAAGAGACCCAGTACTTC. This codes for CASSLTRDRQETQYF.

The V and J genes are TRBV15 and TRBJ2-5, with a weak D call TRBD2 (6 bases). With 2 bases removed from V and 7 bases from J, the gap between germline ends came to 8 bases. CDR1 and CDR2 (germline): LNHNV, YYDKDF (reference sequence). This CDR3 is 12 amino acids long. CDR3 in amino acids: CATSRTGVTQYF. The CDR3 nucleotides read TGTGCCACCAGCAGAACGGGGGTGACCCAGTACTTC.

The chain is built from TRBV18 and TRBJ1-4; 7 nucleotides match TRBD1. The V gene's germline CDR1 is KGHSH and CDR2 LQKENI. CDR3 length: 15 residues. V trimming: 5 bases; J trimming: 3 bases; junction bases outside the gene matches: 6. CDR3 sequence: CASSTMTGSNEKLFF. DNA for the CDR3: TGTGCCAGCTCAACAATGACAGGGTCTAATGAAAAACTGTTTTTT.

V usage is TRBV5-4 and J usage is TRBJ2-2; weak D call: TRBD1 (6 bases). Germline values: CDR1 SGHNT, CDR2 YYREEE (reference sequence). Trimming cost V 1 base and J 5 bases, with 12 bases left between them. This CDR3 has 15 residues. This chain's CDR3 is CASSLRGSGTGELFF. CDR3 DNA sequence: TGTGCCAGCAGCTTGAGGGGGAGCGGTACCGGGGAGCTGTTTTTT.

V is TRBV5-1 and J is TRBJ2-5; TRBD1 matches 10 bases. From germline, CDR1 is SGHRS and CDR2 YFSETQ. Trimming removed 4 bases from V and 6 bases from J; junction bases left unmatched: 12. There are 16 residues in the CDR3. As DNA, the CDR3 is TGCGCCAGCAGCCATTCCGGGACAGGGGCAGCAAAGACCCAGTACTTC. Protein sequence: CASSHSGTGAAKTQYF.

The chain combines TRBV9 with TRBJ2-3, with D possibly matching TRBD2 (6 bases). V lost 0 bases, J lost 4 bases, and 12 bases lay in between. This CDR3 region has 15 residues. CDR1 is SGDLS and CDR2 is YYNGEE in the germline V gene. CDR3 sequence reads: CASSVGPGEADTQYF. Here the CDR3 DNA reads TGTGCCAGCAGCGTAGGCCCGGGGGAGGCAGATACGCAGTATTTT.